The rows below give T cell receptor beta chains drawn from one sample of a study of early stage breast cancer tumors. Generated by immunoSEQ multiplex PCR, the TCRdb table keeps only in-frame clones and is missing some. Of about 14,000 clones detected, 65% to 85% appear once; the ten largest clones hold 4% to 5.5%. Sequencing used normal breast tissue next to the tumor. The receptors here all came from a person aged 30-39 years with breast cancer. The CDR3 runs from the conserved cysteine through the conserved F or W. The D gene is left open where the match is weak. The size entry is marked missing in some rows and otherwise reads once, few, many or a size class.

V gene	clone size	J gene	D gene	CDR3 DNA	CDR3 protein
TRBV18	-	TRBJ1-1	-	TGTGCCAGCTCACCAAGGGGAGTTTCCATGAACACTGAAGCTTTCTTT	CASSPRGVSMNTEAFF
TRBV7-6	-	TRBJ2-7	-	TGTGCCAGCAGCTTAGCCGGGCGAGAGCAGTACTTC	CASSLAGREQYF
TRBV15	-	TRBJ2-3	-	TGTGCCACCAGCAGAGAAGGGTCACGTGATACGCAGTATTTT	CATSREGSRDTQYF
TRBV12-5	-	TRBJ1-4	-	TGTGCTAGTGCCCTGGAATATGAAAAACTGTTTTTT	CASALEYEKLFF
TRBV7-8	-	TRBJ1-1	-	TGTGCCAGCAGCTTAGACAGGAACACTGAAGCTTTCTTT	CASSLDRNTEAFF
TRBV4-1	-	TRBJ2-7	TRBD2	TGCGCCAGCAGCTTGACGACGGGAGGCCTTCGCTACGAGCAGTACTTC	CASSLTTGGLRYEQYF
TRBV6-5	-	TRBJ1-5	-	TGTGCCAGCAGTCACATCTACCAGCCCCAGCATTTT	CASSHIYQPQHF
TRBV30	-	TRBJ1-1	TRBD1	TGTGCCTGGAGTGAACCCCACAGGGGGGTCCCTGAAGCTTTCTTT	CAWSEPHRGVPEAFF
TRBV11-3	-	TRBJ2-3	-	TGTGCCAGCAGCTCATACACAGATACGCAGTATTTT	CASSSYTDTQYF
TRBV6-5	-	TRBJ2-2	-	TGTGCCAGCAGTTACGGCGTCTACACCGGGGAGCTGTTTTTT	CASSYGVYTGELFF
TRBV5-1	-	TRBJ2-5	-	TGCGCCAGCAGCTTGGACACAGAGACCCAGTACTTC	CASSLDTETQYF
TRBV7-3	-	TRBJ1-1	-	TGTGCCAGCAGCTTACGGAGTAGGGGGGATCTGAACACTGAAGCTTTCTTT	CASSLRSRGDLNTEAFF
TRBV6-4	-	TRBJ2-2	-	TGTGCCAGCAGCGAGGAGGCACACACCGGGGAGCTGTTTTTT	CASSEEAHTGELFF
TRBV18	-	TRBJ1-5	-	TGTGCCAGCTCGATGGGACGGAACAATCAGCCCCAGCATTTT	CASSMGRNNQPQHF
TRBV18	-	TRBJ2-3	-	TGTGCCAGCTCACCCGGAAGCACAGATACGCAGTATTTT	CASSPGSTDTQYF
TRBV6-5	-	TRBJ1-5	-	TGTGCCAGCAGTTACGGACCGAATAGCAATCAGCCCCAGCATTTT	CASSYGPNSNQPQHF
TRBV20-1	-	TRBJ2-7	-	TGCAGTGCTAGCAGGGGCCACGAGCAGTACTTC	CSASRGHEQYF
TRBV10-3	-	TRBJ1-5	TRBD1	TGTGCCATCAGTGAGGACAGGGTGGGGCAGCCCCAGCATTTT	CAISEDRVGQPQHF
TRBV5-1	once	TRBJ1-1	-	TGCGCCAGCAGCTTGGCCCTCAGGGATCCTGAAGCTTTCTTT	CASSLALRDPEAFF
TRBV6-1	-	TRBJ2-5	-	TGTGCCAGCAGTGAACCCCCCTGGACGGTCCAAGAGACCCAGTACTTC	CASSEPPWTVQETQYF
TRBV4-1	few	TRBJ2-7	TRBD1	TGCGCCAGCAGCCAAATATTCCGGGACAGAACCTACGAGCAGTACTTC	CASSQIFRDRTYEQYF
TRBV19	-	TRBJ2-7	-	TGTGCCAGTAGTGCCTTGACAGCCTACGAGCAGTACTTC	CASSALTAYEQYF
TRBV5-4	-	TRBJ2-5	-	TGTGCCAGCAGCATTGGACTACGCCAAGAGACCCAGTACTTC	CASSIGLRQETQYF
TRBV19	-	TRBJ2-1	-	TGTGCCAGTAGTATGCTGGGCCCGGGTGAGCAGTTCTTC	CASSMLGPGEQFF
TRBV19	-	TRBJ1-2	-	TGTGCCAGTACCCCGACTGATTTATATGGCTACACCTTC	CASTPTDLYGYTF
TRBV5-1	few	TRBJ1-1	-	TGCGCCAGCAGCTTGGCAGAGGATTCTGAAGCTTTCTTT	CASSLAEDSEAFF
TRBV19	-	TRBJ2-7	-	TGTGCCAGTAAGGAGTCCTACGAGCAGTACTTC	CASKESYEQYF
TRBV18	-	TRBJ1-2	-	TGTGCCAGCTCACGGACAGTTACTAACTATGGCTACACCTTC	CASSRTVTNYGYTF
TRBV5-1	-	TRBJ1-3	-	TGCGCCAGCAGCTTGGATGGACAGTCGGGCGGAAACACCATATATTTT	CASSLDGQSGGNTIYF
TRBV11-2	-	TRBJ2-7	-	TGTGCCAGCAGCTTAAGCGGCGGGCCCGGCGAGCAGTACTTC	CASSLSGGPGEQYF
TRBV28	-	TRBJ1-2	-	TGTGCCAGCATCCCAGCCGGGGCCAACTATGGCTACACCTTC	CASIPAGANYGYTF
TRBV7-9	-	TRBJ2-7	-	TGTGCCAGCAGCCGACGAGGGACAACGACCTACGAGCAGTACTTC	CASSRRGTTTYEQYF
TRBV7-8	-	TRBJ2-3	TRBD2	TGTGCCAGCAGCTTAAGGGCGGGAGGCCCAGATACGCAGTATTTT	CASSLRAGGPDTQYF
TRBV7-2	few	TRBJ1-1	-	TGTGCCAGCAGTTATGCGTGGGGGAACACTGAAGCTTTCTTT	CASSYAWGNTEAFF
TRBV7-6	-	TRBJ2-3	TRBD1	TGTGCCAGCAGCGCGACAGGGGTTTGGACAGATACGCAGTATTTT	CASSATGVWTDTQYF
TRBV18	-	TRBJ2-7	-	TGTGCCAGCTCACCACCGTCTCCGTCCTCCTACGAGCAGTACTTC	CASSPPSPSSYEQYF
TRBV7-9	-	TRBJ2-1	TRBD2	TGTGCCAGCAGCCCAGGGACTAGCGGCTACAATGAGCAGTTCTTC	CASSPGTSGYNEQFF
TRBV19	few	TRBJ2-7	TRBD1	TGTGCCAGTAGTCCCCGGACAGGAGGGCAGTACTTC	CASSPRTGGQYF
TRBV9	-	TRBJ2-3	-	TGTGCCAGCAGCGTAAACACAGATACGCAGTATTTT	CASSVNTDTQYF
TRBV30	-	TRBJ1-5	-	TGTGCCTACAACCGGGACCCCAATCAGCCCCAGCATTTT	CAYNRDPNQPQHF
TRBV30	-	TRBJ2-7	TRBD2	TGTGCCTGGAGTGGTCCCGGGACTAGCGGGAGGGCGGCCTACGAGCAGTACTTC	CAWSGPGTSGRAAYEQYF
TRBV7-2	once	TRBJ1-1	-	TGTGCCAGCAGCCCCTCAAGGGGAAACACTGAAGCTTTCTTT	CASSPSRGNTEAFF
TRBV7-2	once	TRBJ2-3	TRBD2	TGTGCCAGCAGCTGGAAGGGAGGGCCCACAGATACGCAGTATTTT	CASSWKGGPTDTQYF
TRBV7-2	-	TRBJ1-2	TRBD1	TGTGCCAGCAGCTTTTATGGGACAGGGACTAACTATGGCTACACCTTC	CASSFYGTGTNYGYTF
TRBV7-9	once	TRBJ2-3	-	TGTGCCAGCAAGGTGGGTGATACGCAGTATTTT	CASKVGDTQYF
TRBV6-6	-	TRBJ2-7	TRBD1	TGTGCCAGCAGTTATAAAACAGGGGGACGAAACGAGCAGTACTTC	CASSYKTGGRNEQYF
TRBV29-1	-	TRBJ1-1	TRBD1	TGCAGCGTCAGCGACAGGGGGCCTCGGGAAGCTTTCTTT	CSVSDRGPREAFF
TRBV11-2	-	TRBJ2-5	-	TGTGCCAGCAGCCCAAAAGAGACCCAGTACTTC	CASSPKETQYF
TRBV7-2	-	TRBJ2-7	-	TGTGCCAGCAGTAGAAGACAGTTTTCCTACGAGCAGTACTTC	CASSRRQFSYEQYF
TRBV5-1	-	TRBJ1-1	-	TGCGCCAGCAGCTTGGGGGAAATCGGTGAAGCTTTCTTT	CASSLGEIGEAFF
TRBV18	-	TRBJ1-3	-	TGTGCCAGCTCACCAATCGGAAGGGATGGGGCTGGAAACACCATATATTTT	CASSPIGRDGAGNTIYF
TRBV30	-	TRBJ1-1	-	TGTGCCTGGAGTGTACGCCCCGACACTGAAGCTTTCTTT	CAWSVRPDTEAFF
TRBV9	-	TRBJ2-7	-	TGTGCCAGCAGCGTGGGCAGAACCTACGAGCAGTACTTC	CASSVGRTYEQYF
TRBV11-3	few	TRBJ2-7	TRBD2	TGTGCCAGCAGCACCATGACTAGCGACGAGCAGTACTTC	CASSTMTSDEQYF
TRBV10-3	few	TRBJ2-7	-	TGTGCCATCAGTGAGTCTACGGGATCGTCCTACGAGCAGTACTTC	CAISESTGSSYEQYF
TRBV5-4	-	TRBJ2-4	TRBD1	TGTGCCAGCAGCTTGGAGGGACAGGGTAAAAACATTCAGTACTTC	CASSLEGQGKNIQYF
TRBV7-2	-	TRBJ1-3	-	TGTGCCAGCAGCTTTAGGGGAATTGGAAACACCATATATTTT	CASSFRGIGNTIYF
TRBV10-3	-	TRBJ2-7	TRBD1	TGTGCCATCAGTGAGAGAGGGTTTACAGGGGTTTCGTCCTACGAGCAGTACTTC	CAISERGFTGVSSYEQYF